This T cell receptor beta chain is from a study of blood T cells in healthy people across ages. General observations from the study: When set beside aged donors, long-lived donors presented more naive CD4+ cells and higher diversity.

Notes on this clonotype: The antigen remains unidentified.

Total RNA extracted from each sample amounted to at least 6 micrograms. Alongside a J-beta primer mix, a sample-barcoded 5' primer served in a second PCR lasting about 7 to 12 cycles. Each CDR3 protein gets one entry after TCRdb re-called the 5' RACE reads with MiXCR. The data contain hundreds of thousands of distinct CDR3 sequences, roughly 50% of them singletons. The CDR3 loop spans 13 amino acids. The material sequenced was blood. The sequence derives from a man younger than 45 in good health. The chain uses TRBV21-1 and TRBJ2-1; TRBD1, as called in the table, went unchecked against the DNA. TRBV21-1 is recorded as a pseudogene. CDR3 protein: CASRGQVSLEQFF. The CDR3, as DNA: TGTGCCAGCAGGGGACAGGTTTCGCTTGAGCAGTTCTTC.